A selection of T cell receptor beta chains follows, all from one sample in a study of T cell responses to AZD1222 COVID-19 vaccine. The method was immunoSEQ multiplex PCR; TCRdb's version includes in-frame clones alone and lacks a portion of them. The data show 250,000 to 300,000 clones, with about 94% seen just once and about 0.5% held by the top ten. Source: peripheral blood, taken 28 days after the second AZD1222 dose. The source of these receptors is an adult who received the AZD1222 COVID-19 vaccine. CDR3s include the opening cysteine and the closing phenylalanine or tryptophan. A D gene is named only where the DNA matches it firmly. Clone size appears in some rows only: once, few, many, or a class for an expanded clone.

V,size,D,J,CDR3,DNA
TRBV18,-,-,TRBJ2-7,CASSPTGKDYEQYF,TGTGCCAGCTCACCAACAGGGAAGGACTACGAGCAGTACTTC
TRBV3-1/TRBV3-2,-,TRBD2,TRBJ2-1,CASSQGRTSRHEQFF,TGTGCCAGCAGCCAAGGTAGGACTAGCCGCCATGAGCAGTTCTTC
TRBV19,-,-,TRBJ2-2,CASSTRLSNTGELFF,TGTGCCAGTAGTACCCGACTGTCGAACACCGGGGAGCTGTTTTTT
TRBV18,-,-,TRBJ1-1,CASWGDMNTEAFF,TGTGCCAGCTGGGGAGATATGAACACTGAAGCTTTCTTT
TRBV7-9,-,TRBD2,TRBJ2-7,CASSIGLAATYEQYF,TGTGCCAGCAGCATAGGACTAGCGGCGACCTACGAGCAGTACTTC
TRBV27,-,TRBD2,TRBJ2-5,CASSLNSGSRGETQYF,TGTGCCAGCAGTTTAAATAGCGGGAGCAGAGGAGAGACCCAGTACTTC
TRBV6-5,-,-,TRBJ2-7,CASSETGTSYEQYF,TGTGCCAGCAGCGAGACAGGAACCTCCTACGAGCAGTACTTC
TRBV4-1,-,TRBD1,TRBJ1-1,CASSLRTGIMNTEAFF,TGCGCCAGCAGTCTAAGGACAGGGATCATGAACACTGAAGCTTTCTTT
TRBV7-6,once,TRBD1,TRBJ2-1,CASSLFGTGEWNEQFF,TGTGCCAGCAGCTTATTTGGGACAGGGGAGTGGAATGAGCAGTTCTTC
TRBV5-1,-,-,TRBJ2-1,CASSPGGGVSYNEQFF,TGCGCCAGCAGCCCTGGCGGAGGGGTCTCCTACAATGAGCAGTTCTTC
TRBV27,-,-,TRBJ2-1,CASSFGGSYNEQFF,TGTGCCAGCAGTTTTGGGGGATCCTACAATGAGCAGTTCTTC
TRBV28,once,TRBD2,TRBJ2-7,CASSRSGAAYEQYF,TGTGCCAGCAGCCGCAGCGGGGCGGCCTACGAGCAGTACTTC
TRBV6-6,-,-,TRBJ1-1,CASSQQGRDTEAFF,TGTGCCAGCAGTCAACAGGGTAGGGACACTGAAGCTTTCTTT
TRBV7-2,-,-,TRBJ1-2,CASSSMGSKGYTF,TGTGCCAGCAGCTCGATGGGTAGCAAGGGCTACACCTTC
TRBV10-3,-,-,TRBJ1-4,CAISESKGRVGNEKLFF,TGTGCCATCAGTGAGTCGAAAGGCAGGGTCGGTAATGAAAAACTGTTTTTT
TRBV7-3,-,-,TRBJ2-7,CASSLPEYEQYF,TGTGCCAGCAGCTTGCCCGAATACGAGCAGTACTTC
TRBV2,-,-,TRBJ1-1,CASSPEGRGRTEAFF,TGTGCCAGCAGCCCGGAGGGTAGGGGTAGGACTGAAGCTTTCTTT
TRBV27,-,-,TRBJ2-3,CASSYWSRTDTQYF,TGTGCCAGCAGTTATTGGAGTCGCACAGATACGCAGTATTTT
TRBV28,-,-,TRBJ1-1,CASSLSPGSGVTEAFF,TGTGCCAGCAGTTTATCGCCAGGCAGCGGGGTCACTGAAGCTTTCTTT
TRBV9,-,-,TRBJ2-1,CASSVDPAHYNEQFF,TGTGCCAGCAGCGTAGATCCAGCGCACTACAATGAGCAGTTCTTC
TRBV2,once,-,TRBJ2-2,CASRTTNTGELFF,TGTGCCAGCAGGACTACCAACACCGGGGAGCTGTTTTTT
TRBV6-5,-,-,TRBJ1-6,CASSSPTFNSPLHF,TGTGCCAGCAGTTCCCCGACATTCAATTCACCCCTCCACTTT
TRBV10-2,-,TRBD1,TRBJ2-6,CASLVQGQGFGANVLTF,TGCGCCAGCCTTGTTCAGGGACAGGGATTTGGGGCCAACGTCCTGACTTTC
TRBV20-1,-,-,TRBJ2-2,CSARGAGELFF,TGCAGTGCTCGGGGTGCCGGGGAGCTGTTTTTT
TRBV6-5,-,TRBD2,TRBJ2-7,CATKREARGSYEQYF,TGTGCCACCAAGCGGGAGGCTAGGGGATCCTACGAGCAGTACTTC
TRBV5-1,-,TRBD1,TRBJ1-6,CASSWTGSESPLHF,TGCGCCAGCAGCTGGACAGGGTCGGAATCACCCCTCCACTTT
TRBV10-1,-,-,TRBJ2-5,CASSESRDTQETQYF,TGCGCCAGCAGTGAGTCGCGGGACACCCAAGAGACCCAGTACTTC
TRBV6-5,-,-,TRBJ1-2,CASSLRGDILYGYTF,TGTGCCAGCAGTTTAAGAGGGGACATCCTATATGGCTACACCTTC
TRBV14,-,-,TRBJ1-6,CASSQGPDNSPLHF,TGTGCCAGCAGCCAAGGCCCAGATAATTCACCCCTCCACTTT
TRBV6-5,-,-,TRBJ2-1,CASSRAGEQFF,TGTGCCAGCAGCAGAGCGGGTGAGCAGTTCTTC
TRBV28,-,-,TRBJ2-7,CASSSPYEQYF,TGTGCCAGCAGTTCCCCTTACGAGCAGTACTTC
TRBV29-1,-,TRBD1,TRBJ2-1,CSVVGDRPEQFF,TGCAGCGTTGTAGGGGACAGGCCTGAGCAGTTCTTC
TRBV19,-,-,TRBJ1-2,CASSIDGKGGRNYGYTF,TGTGCCAGTAGTATAGATGGGAAAGGGGGAAGAAACTATGGCTACACCTTC
TRBV7-3,-,-,TRBJ2-2,CASSLIGEVTGELFF,TGTGCCAGCAGCTTGATTGGAGAGGTCACCGGGGAGCTGTTTTTT
TRBV2,-,-,TRBJ1-4,CASSETWSKEKLFF,TGTGCCAGCAGTGAAACTTGGAGCAAGGAAAAACTGTTTTTT
TRBV28,-,-,TRBJ1-2,CASSLPRRQLYGYTF,TGTGCCAGCAGTTTACCAAGGCGCCAGCTCTATGGCTACACCTTC
TRBV5-1,-,TRBD2,TRBJ2-7,CASSPLAGGYEQYF,TGCGCCAGCAGCCCCCTAGCGGGGGGCTACGAGCAGTACTTC
TRBV5-1,once,-,TRBJ1-1,CASSLYRENTEAFF,TGCGCCAGCAGCTTGTACCGGGAGAACACTGAAGCTTTCTTT
TRBV7-2,once,-,TRBJ2-2,CASSFGALGPGANTGELFF,TGTGCCAGCAGCTTCGGGGCCCTCGGACCCGGCGCGAACACCGGGGAGCTGTTTTTT
TRBV7-9,-,TRBD2,TRBJ2-2,CASSHIKPGTSGKTGELFF,TGTGCCAGCAGCCACATCAAGCCCGGGACTAGCGGAAAAACCGGGGAGCTGTTTTTT
TRBV7-9,-,TRBD1,TRBJ2-5,CASSWGDRGRETQYF,TGTGCCAGCAGCTGGGGGGACAGGGGGCGAGAGACCCAGTACTTC
TRBV28,-,TRBD1,TRBJ2-7,CASRSTGGSGEQYF,TGTGCCAGCAGATCTACAGGGGGCTCGGGCGAGCAGTACTTC
TRBV4-1,-,TRBD1,TRBJ2-1,CASSPLGDRGSNEQFF,TGCGCCAGCAGCCCCCTGGGGGACAGGGGAAGTAATGAGCAGTTCTTC